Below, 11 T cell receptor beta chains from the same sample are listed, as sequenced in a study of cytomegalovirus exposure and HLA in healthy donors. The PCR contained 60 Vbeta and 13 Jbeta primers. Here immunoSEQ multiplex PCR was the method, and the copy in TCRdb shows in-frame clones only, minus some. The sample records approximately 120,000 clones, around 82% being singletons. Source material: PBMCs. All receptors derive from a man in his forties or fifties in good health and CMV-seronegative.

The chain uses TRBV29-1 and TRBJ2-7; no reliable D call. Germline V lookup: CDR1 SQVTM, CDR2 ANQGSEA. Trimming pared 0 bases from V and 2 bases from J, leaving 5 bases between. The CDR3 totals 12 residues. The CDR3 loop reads CSVEDLAYEQYF. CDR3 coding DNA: TGCAGCGTTGAAGACCTTGCCTACGAGCAGTACTTC.

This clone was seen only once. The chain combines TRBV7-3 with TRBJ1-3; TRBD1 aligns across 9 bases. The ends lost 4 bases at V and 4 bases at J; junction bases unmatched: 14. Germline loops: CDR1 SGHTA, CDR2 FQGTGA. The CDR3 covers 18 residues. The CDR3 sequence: CASSSSPGTGTGGNTIYF. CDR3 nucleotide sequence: TGTGCCAGCAGCTCTAGTCCCGGGACAGGGACGGGGGGAAACACCATATATTTT.

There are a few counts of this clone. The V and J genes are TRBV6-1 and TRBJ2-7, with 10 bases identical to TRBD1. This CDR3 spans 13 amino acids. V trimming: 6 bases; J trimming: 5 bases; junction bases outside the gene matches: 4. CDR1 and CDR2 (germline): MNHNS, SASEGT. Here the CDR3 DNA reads TGTGCCAGCAGCAGACAGGGGGCCGACGAGCAGTACTTC. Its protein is CASSRQGADEQYF.

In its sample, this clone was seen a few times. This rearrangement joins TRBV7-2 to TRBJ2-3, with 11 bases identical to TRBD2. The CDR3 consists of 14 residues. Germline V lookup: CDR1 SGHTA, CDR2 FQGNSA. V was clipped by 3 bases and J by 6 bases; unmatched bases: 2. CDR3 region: CASSFSGGDDTQYF. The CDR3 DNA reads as TGTGCCAGCAGCTTTAGCGGGGGGGACGATACGCAGTATTTT. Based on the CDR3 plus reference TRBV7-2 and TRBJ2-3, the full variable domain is GAGVSQSPSNKVTEKGKDVELRCDPISGHTALYWYRQSLGQGLEFLIYFQGNSAPDKSGLPSDRFSAERTGGSVSTLTIQRTQQEDSAVYLCASSFSGGDDTQYFGPGTRLTVL.

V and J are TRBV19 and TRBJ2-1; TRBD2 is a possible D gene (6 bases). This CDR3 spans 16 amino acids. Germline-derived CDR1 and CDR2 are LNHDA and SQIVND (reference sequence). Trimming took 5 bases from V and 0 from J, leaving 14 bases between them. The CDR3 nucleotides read TGTGCCAGTAGTCTACGGGACTCAAGCTCCTACAATGAGCAGTTCTTC. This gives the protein CASSLRDSSSYNEQFF.

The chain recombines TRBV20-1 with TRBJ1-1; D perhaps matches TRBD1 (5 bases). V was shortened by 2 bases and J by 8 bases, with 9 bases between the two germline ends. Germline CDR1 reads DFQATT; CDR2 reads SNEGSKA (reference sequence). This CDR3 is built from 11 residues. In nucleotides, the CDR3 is TGCAGTGCTAGACCAGGGTACGAAGCTTTCTTT. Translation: CSARPGYEAFF.

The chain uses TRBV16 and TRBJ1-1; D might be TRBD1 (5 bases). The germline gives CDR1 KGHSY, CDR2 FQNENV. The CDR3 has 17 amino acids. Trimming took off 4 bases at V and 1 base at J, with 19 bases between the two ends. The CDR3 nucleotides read TGTGCCAGCAGCCCCCCCAGTAGGGGAGGGCCGAACACTGAAGCTTTCTTT. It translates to CASSPPSRGGPNTEAFF.

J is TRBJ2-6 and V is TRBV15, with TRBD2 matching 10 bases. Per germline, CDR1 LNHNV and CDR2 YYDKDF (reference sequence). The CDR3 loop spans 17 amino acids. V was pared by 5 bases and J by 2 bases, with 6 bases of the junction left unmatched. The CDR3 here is CATSRASGRPGANVLTF. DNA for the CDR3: TGTGCCACCAGCCGGGCTAGCGGGAGACCTGGGGCCAACGTCCTGACTTTC.

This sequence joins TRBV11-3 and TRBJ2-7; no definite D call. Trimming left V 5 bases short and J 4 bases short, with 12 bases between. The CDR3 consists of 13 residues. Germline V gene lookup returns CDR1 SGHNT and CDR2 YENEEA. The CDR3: CASSPTTEYEQYF. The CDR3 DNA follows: TGTGCCAGCAGCCCAACCACAGAATACGAGCAGTACTTC. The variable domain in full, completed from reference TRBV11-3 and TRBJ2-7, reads EAGVVQSPRYKIIEKKQPVAFWCNPISGHNTLYWYLQNLGQGPELLIRYENEEAVDDSQLPKDRFSAERLKGVDSTLKIQPAELGDSAVYLCASSPTTEYEQYFGPGTRLTVT.

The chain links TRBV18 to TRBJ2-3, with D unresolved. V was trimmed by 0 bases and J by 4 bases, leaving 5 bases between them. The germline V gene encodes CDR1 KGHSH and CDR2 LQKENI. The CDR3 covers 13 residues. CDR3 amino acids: CASSPPRPDTQYF. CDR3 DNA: TGTGCCAGCTCACCACCGAGGCCAGATACGCAGTATTTT.

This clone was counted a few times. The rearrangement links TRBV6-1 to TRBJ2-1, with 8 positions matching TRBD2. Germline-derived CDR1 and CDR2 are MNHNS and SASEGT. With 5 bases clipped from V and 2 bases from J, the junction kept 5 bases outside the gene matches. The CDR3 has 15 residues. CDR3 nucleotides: TGTGCCAGCAGTCTAAGCGGGAGACCCTACAATGAGCAGTTCTTC. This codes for CASSLSGRPYNEQFF.